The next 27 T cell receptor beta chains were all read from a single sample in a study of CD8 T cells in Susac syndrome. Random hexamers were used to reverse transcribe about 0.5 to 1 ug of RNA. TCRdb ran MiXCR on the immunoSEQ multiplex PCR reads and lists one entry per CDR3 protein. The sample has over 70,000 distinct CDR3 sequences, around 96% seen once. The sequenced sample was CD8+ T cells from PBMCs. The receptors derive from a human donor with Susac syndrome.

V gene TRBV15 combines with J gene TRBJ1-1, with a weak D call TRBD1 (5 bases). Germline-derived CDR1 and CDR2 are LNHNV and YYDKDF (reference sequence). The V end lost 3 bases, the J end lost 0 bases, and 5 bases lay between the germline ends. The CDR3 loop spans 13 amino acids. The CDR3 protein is CATSRDMNTEAFF. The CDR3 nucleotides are TGTGCCACCAGCAGGGACATGAACACTGAAGCTTTCTTT.

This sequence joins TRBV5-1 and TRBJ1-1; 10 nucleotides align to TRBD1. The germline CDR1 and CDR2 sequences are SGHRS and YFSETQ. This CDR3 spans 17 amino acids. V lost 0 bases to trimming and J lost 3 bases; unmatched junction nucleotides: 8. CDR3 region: CASSLESRQGADTEAFF. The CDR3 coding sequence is TGCGCCAGCAGCTTGGAATCTCGACAGGGGGCCGACACTGAAGCTTTCTTT. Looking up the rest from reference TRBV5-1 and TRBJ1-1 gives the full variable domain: KAGVTQTPRYLIKTRGQQVTLSCSPISGHRSVSWYQQTPGQGLQFLFEYFSETQRNKGNFPGRFSGRQFSNSRSEMNVSTLELGDSALYLCASSLESRQGADTEAFFGQGTRLTVV.

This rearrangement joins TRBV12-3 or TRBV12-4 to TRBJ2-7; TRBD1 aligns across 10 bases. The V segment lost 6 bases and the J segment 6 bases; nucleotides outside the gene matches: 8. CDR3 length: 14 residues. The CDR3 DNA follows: TGTGCCAGCAGCGTGGGACAGGGGAAGTCCGAGCAGTACTTC. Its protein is CASSVGQGKSEQYF.

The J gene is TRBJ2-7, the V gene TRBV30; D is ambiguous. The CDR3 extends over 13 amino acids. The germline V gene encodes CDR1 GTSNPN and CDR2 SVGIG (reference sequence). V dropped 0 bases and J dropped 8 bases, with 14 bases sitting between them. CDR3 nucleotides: TGTGCCTGGAGTGTAGGGCTTCTCGGGCAGCAGTACTTC. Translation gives CAWSVGLLGQQYF. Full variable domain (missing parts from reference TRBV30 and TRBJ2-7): SQTIHQWPATLVQPVGSPLSLECTVEGTSNPNLYWYRQAAGRGLQLLFYSVGIGQISSEVPQNLSASRPQDRQFILSSKKLLLSDSGFYLCAWSVGLLGQQYFGPGTRLTVT.

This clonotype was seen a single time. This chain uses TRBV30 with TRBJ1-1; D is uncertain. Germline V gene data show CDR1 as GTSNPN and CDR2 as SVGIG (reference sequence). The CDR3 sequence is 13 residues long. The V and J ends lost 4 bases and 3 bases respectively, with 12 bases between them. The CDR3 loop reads CAWNPDGYTEAFF. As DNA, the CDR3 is TGTGCCTGGAACCCAGACGGGTACACTGAAGCTTTCTTT. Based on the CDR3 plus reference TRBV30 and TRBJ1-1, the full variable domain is SQTIHQWPATLVQPVGSPLSLECTVEGTSNPNLYWYRQAAGRGLQLLFYSVGIGQISSEVPQNLSASRPQDRQFILSSKKLLLSDSGFYLCAWNPDGYTEAFFGQGTRLTVV.

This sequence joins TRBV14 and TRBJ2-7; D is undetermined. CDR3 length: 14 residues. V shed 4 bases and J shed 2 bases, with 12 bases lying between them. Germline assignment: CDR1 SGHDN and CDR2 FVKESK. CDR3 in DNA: TGTGCCAGCAGCCGAATCGACCGGCCCTACGAGCAGTACTTC. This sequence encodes CASSRIDRPYEQYF.

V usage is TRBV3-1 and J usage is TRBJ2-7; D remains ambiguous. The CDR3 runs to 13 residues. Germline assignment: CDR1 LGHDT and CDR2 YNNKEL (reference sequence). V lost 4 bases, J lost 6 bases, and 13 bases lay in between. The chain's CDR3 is CASSPTHYTEQYF. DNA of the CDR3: TGTGCCAGCAGCCCGACACACTACACCGAGCAGTACTTC.

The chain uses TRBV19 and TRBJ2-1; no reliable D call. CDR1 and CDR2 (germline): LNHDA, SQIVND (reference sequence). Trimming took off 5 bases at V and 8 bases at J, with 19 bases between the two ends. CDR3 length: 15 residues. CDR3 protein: CASSVGTSSVDEQFF. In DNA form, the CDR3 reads TGTGCCAGTAGTGTCGGTACAAGTAGTGTCGATGAGCAGTTCTTC.

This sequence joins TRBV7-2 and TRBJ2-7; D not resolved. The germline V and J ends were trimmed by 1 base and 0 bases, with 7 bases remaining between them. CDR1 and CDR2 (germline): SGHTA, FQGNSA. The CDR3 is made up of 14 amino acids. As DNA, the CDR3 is TGTGCCAGCAGCTTAGAAGCGTACTCCTACGAGCAGTACTTC. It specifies CASSLEAYSYEQYF.

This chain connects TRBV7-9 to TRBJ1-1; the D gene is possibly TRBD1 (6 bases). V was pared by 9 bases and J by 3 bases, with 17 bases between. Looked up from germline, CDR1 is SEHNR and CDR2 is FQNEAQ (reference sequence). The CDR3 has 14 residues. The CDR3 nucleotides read TGTGCCAGTAACGGGGGGGCTGCTGACACTGAAGCTTTCTTT. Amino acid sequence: CASNGGAADTEAFF.

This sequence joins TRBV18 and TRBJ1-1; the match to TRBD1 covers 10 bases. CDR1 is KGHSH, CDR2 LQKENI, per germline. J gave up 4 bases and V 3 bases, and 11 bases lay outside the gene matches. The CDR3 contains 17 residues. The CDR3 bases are TGTGCCAGCTCACCCACCGGGACAGGGGCAGTAGGCACTGAAGCTTTCTTT. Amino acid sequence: CASSPTGTGAVGTEAFF.

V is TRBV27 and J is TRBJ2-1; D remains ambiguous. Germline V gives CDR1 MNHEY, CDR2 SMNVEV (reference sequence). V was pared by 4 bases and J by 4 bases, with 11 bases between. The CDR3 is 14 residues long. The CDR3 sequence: CASSSRSDYNEQFF. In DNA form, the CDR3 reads TGTGCCAGCAGTTCACGGTCAGATTACAATGAGCAGTTCTTC.

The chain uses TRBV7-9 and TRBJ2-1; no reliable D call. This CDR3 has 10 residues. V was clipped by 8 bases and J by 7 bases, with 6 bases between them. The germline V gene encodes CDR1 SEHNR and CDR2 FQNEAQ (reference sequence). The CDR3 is CASAENEQFF. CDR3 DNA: TGTGCCAGCGCAGAGAATGAGCAGTTCTTC.

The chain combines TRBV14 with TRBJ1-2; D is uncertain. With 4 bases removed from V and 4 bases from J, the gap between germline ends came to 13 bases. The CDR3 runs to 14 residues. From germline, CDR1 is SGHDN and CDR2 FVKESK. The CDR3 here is CASSPSLGSYGYTF. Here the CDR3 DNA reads TGTGCCAGCAGCCCCTCTTTAGGGTCCTATGGCTACACCTTC.

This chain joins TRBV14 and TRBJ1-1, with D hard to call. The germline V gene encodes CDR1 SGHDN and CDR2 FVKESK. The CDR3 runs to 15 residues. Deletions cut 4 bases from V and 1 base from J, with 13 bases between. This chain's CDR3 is CASSRRGLGNTEAFF. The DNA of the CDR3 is TGTGCCAGCAGCCGGCGAGGGCTGGGGAACACTGAAGCTTTCTTT.

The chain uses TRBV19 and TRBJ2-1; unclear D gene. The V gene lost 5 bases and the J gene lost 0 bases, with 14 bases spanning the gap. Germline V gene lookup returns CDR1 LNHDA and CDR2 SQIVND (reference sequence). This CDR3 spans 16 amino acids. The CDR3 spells CASSSAGSYSYNEQFF. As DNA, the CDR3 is TGTGCCAGTAGTTCCGCAGGTTCCTACTCCTACAATGAGCAGTTCTTC.

CDR3 amino acids: CASSQTGRSPLHF. The DNA of the CDR3 is TGTGCCAGCAGCCAGACCGGACGGTCACCCCTCCACTTT. The chain has TRBV12-3 or TRBV12-4 and TRBJ1-6; no clear D gene. Trimming stripped 6 bases from V and 10 bases from J, with 13 bases between. This CDR3 region has 13 residues.

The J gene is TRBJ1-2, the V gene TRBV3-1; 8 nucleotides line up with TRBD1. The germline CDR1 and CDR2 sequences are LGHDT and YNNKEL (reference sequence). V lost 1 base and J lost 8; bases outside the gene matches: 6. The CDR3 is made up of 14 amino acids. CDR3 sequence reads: CASSQAVDRGGYTF. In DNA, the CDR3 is TGTGCCAGCAGCCAAGCAGTCGACAGGGGCGGCTACACCTTC.

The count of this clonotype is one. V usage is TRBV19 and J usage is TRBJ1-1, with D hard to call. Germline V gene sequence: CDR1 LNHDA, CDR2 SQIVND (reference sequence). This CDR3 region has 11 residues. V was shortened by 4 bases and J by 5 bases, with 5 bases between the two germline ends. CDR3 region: CASSTGTEAFF. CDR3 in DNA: TGTGCCAGTAGTACCGGGACTGAAGCTTTCTTT.

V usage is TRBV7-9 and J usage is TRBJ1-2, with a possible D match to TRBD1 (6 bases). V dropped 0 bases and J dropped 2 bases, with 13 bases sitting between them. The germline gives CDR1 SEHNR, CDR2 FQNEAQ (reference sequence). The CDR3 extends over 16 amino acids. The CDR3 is CASSLAGLTGNYGYTF. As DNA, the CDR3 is TGTGCCAGCAGCTTAGCTGGCCTAACAGGGAACTATGGCTACACCTTC.

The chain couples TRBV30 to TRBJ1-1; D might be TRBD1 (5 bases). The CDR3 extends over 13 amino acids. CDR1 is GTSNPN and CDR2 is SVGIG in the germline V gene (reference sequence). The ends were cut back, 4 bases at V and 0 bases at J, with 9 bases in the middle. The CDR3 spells CAWTPGMNTEAFF. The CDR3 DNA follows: TGTGCCTGGACCCCAGGGATGAACACTGAAGCTTTCTTT.

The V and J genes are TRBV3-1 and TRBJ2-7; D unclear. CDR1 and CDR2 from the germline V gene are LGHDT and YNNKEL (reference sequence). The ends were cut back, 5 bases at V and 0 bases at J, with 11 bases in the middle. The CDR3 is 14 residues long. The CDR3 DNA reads TGTGCCAGCAGCTTCACGGACGGCTCCTACGAGCAGTACTTC. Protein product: CASSFTDGSYEQYF.

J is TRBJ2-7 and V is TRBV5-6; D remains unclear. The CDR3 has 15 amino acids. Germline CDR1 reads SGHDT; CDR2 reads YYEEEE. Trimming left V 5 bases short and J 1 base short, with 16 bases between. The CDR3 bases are TGTGCCAGCAGTCCCGTCGGGTCAGGATCCTACGAGCAGTACTTC. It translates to CASSPVGSGSYEQYF.

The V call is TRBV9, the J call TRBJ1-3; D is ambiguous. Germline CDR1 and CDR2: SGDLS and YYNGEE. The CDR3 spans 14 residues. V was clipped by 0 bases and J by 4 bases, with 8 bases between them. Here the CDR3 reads CASSVAAAGNTIYF. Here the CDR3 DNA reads TGTGCCAGCAGCGTAGCGGCAGCAGGAAACACCATATATTTT. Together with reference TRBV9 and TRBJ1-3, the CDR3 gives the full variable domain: DSGVTQTPKHLITATGQRVTLRCSPRSGDLSVYWYQQSLDQGLQFLIQYYNGEERAKGNILERFSAQQFPDLHSELNLSSLELGDSALYFCASSVAAAGNTIYFGEGSWLTVV.

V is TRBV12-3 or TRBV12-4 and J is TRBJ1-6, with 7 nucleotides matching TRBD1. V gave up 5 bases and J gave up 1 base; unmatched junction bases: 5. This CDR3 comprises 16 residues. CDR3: CASSPTTGSYNSPLHF. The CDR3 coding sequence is TGTGCCAGCAGTCCGACGACAGGGTCCTATAATTCACCCCTCCACTTT.

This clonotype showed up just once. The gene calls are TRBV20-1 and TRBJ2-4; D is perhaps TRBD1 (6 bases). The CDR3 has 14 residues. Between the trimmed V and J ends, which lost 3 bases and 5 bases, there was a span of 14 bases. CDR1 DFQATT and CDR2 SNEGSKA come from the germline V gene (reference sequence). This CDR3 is CSARVIQGQNIQYF. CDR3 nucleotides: TGCAGTGCTAGGGTTATACAGGGCCAAAACATTCAGTACTTC.

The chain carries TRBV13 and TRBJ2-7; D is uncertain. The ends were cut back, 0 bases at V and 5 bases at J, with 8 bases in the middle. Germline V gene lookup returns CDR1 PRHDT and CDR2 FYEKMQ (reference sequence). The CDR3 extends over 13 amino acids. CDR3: CASSLGRSHEQYF. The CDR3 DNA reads TGTGCCAGCAGCTTAGGTCGGTCCCACGAGCAGTACTTC.